The 15 T cell receptor beta chains below come from one sample, sequenced in a study of identical twins. TCRdb used MiXCR to reprocess the 5' RACE reads, holding one entry per CDR3 protein. This repertoire shows over 250,000 distinct CDR3 sequences, nearly 9.5% found once; its top ten account for roughly 7%. These data were also filed under a second study, of yellow fever vaccine responses in identical twins.

The sequencing input was CD8+ T cells sorted from blood. The receptors derive from a woman under 30 in good health.

The chain joins TRBV6-1 to TRBJ2-7; a possible D gene is TRBD2 (5 bases). The ends were cut back, 4 bases at V and 0 bases at J, with 13 bases in the middle. The CDR3 is 15 amino acids. Germline lookup yields CDR1 MNHNS and CDR2 SASEGT. The CDR3 reads CASSGVVGSSYEQYF. The CDR3 DNA is TGTGCCAGCAGTGGAGTGGTTGGGAGCTCCTACGAGCAGTACTTC.

Only a few counts were recorded for this clonotype. The CDR3 is CASSDRLLPTGELFF. In DNA form, the CDR3 reads TGTGCCAGCAGCGACCGGCTACTTCCCACCGGGGAGCTGTTTTTT. The chain couples TRBV9 to TRBJ2-2, with unresolved D. Germline V gene sequence: CDR1 SGDLS, CDR2 YYNGEE. The V end lost 3 bases, the J end lost 4 bases, and 13 bases lay between the germline ends. CDR3 length: 15 residues.

About this clonotype: Just one base apart from a much larger clone, this may be a read error. The chain is built from TRBV4-3 and TRBJ2-1; 9 bases fit TRBD2. The V gene end was trimmed by 0 bases and the J gene end by 0 bases; junction bases not matched to a gene: 0. CDR3 size: 16 residues. In germline, CDR1 is LGHNA, CDR2 YSLEER. DNA of the CDR3: TGCGCCAGCAGCCAAGATAGCGGGGGCTCCTACAATGAGCAGTTCTTC. This gives the protein CASSQDSGGSYNEQFF.

J is TRBJ2-7 and V is TRBV29-1, with a possible D match to TRBD1 (6 bases). The V end was cut by 1 base, the J end by 3 bases, with 13 bases between. CDR3 length: 14 residues. CDR1 and CDR2 (germline): SQVTM, ANQGSEA. The CDR3 sequence: CSVEVSGVGYEQYF. CDR3 DNA: TGCAGCGTTGAAGTTTCAGGGGTTGGCTACGAGCAGTACTTC.

This clonotype was seen many times. The rearrangement joins TRBV6-1 to TRBJ2-4; D call uncertain. Germline-derived CDR1 and CDR2 are MNHNS and SASEGT. V was trimmed by 3 bases and J by 6 bases, leaving 6 bases between them. This CDR3 comprises 12 residues. The CDR3 region is CASSDPGNIQYF. The CDR3, as DNA: TGTGCCAGCAGTGACCCTGGAAACATTCAGTACTTC.

This clonotype has just a few counts. V is TRBV5-6 and J is TRBJ2-5; 7 nucleotides line up with TRBD2. With 4 bases clipped from V and 5 bases from J, the junction kept 17 bases outside the gene matches. This CDR3 is 17 amino acids long. The V gene's germline CDR1 is SGHDT and CDR2 YYEEEE. The CDR3 sequence: CASSQSRLADPLETQYF. The DNA for the CDR3 is TGTGCCAGCAGCCAGTCACGGCTAGCGGACCCCCTGGAGACCCAGTACTTC.

This clonotype was observed a few times. The CDR3 loop is CASSTYGLARGDEQYF. As DNA, the CDR3 is TGTGCCAGCAGTACCTACGGCCTCGCGAGGGGGGACGAGCAGTACTTC. The gene calls are TRBV28 and TRBJ2-7; D tentatively fits TRBD1 or TRBD2 (6 bases each). This CDR3 spans 16 amino acids. Per the germline V gene, CDR1 is MDHEN and CDR2 is SYDVKM. Deletions cut 5 bases from V and 5 bases from J, with 22 bases between.

CDR3 nucleotide sequence: TGTGCCAGCAGATCACGGACAACCGGGGAGCTGTTTTTT. It is translated as CASRSRTTGELFF. The rearrangement joins TRBV11-3 to TRBJ2-2; perhaps TRBD1 as D (5 bases). With 6 bases removed from V and 5 bases from J, the gap between germline ends came to 10 bases. The CDR3 has 13 amino acids. Looked up from germline, CDR1 is SGHNT and CDR2 is YENEEA.

The chain employs TRBV6-1 and TRBJ1-1; D is uncertain. Trimming removed 3 bases at V and 5 bases at J, with 10 bases between. The CDR3 totals 13 residues. Germline V gives CDR1 MNHNS, CDR2 SASEGT. CDR3 sequence: CASSEAFRTEAFF. Written as DNA, the CDR3 is TGTGCCAGCAGTGAGGCATTTCGGACTGAAGCTTTCTTT.

This clonotype was recorded a few times. The J gene is TRBJ2-5, the V gene TRBV9, with a weak D call TRBD2 (6 bases). CDR3 length: 15 amino acids. The V end was cut by 1 base, the J end by 1 base, with 11 bases between. Germline V gene data show CDR1 as SGDLS and CDR2 as YYNGEE. The DNA for the CDR3 is TGTGCCAGCAGCGTACACGGGAGCCCCCAAGAGACCCAGTACTTC. It is translated as CASSVHGSPQETQYF.

This clonotype was counted ten times or more. This chain joins TRBV20-1 and TRBJ2-7; tentatively, D is TRBD2 (6 bases). CDR3 length equals 13 residues. V dropped 3 bases and J dropped 5 bases, with 14 bases sitting between them. CDR1 is DFQATT, CDR2 SNEGSKA, per germline (reference sequence). The CDR3 nucleotides are TGCAGTGCTAGGGTTCGGGCGGGAAACGAGCAGTACTTC. This gives the protein CSARVRAGNEQYF.

This clonotype turned up a few times. The rearrangement links TRBV9 to TRBJ2-2, with TRBD2 identical over 14 bases. Germline CDR1 SGDLS, CDR2 YYNGEE. V lost 3 bases and J lost 6; bases outside the gene matches: 4. This CDR3 spans 16 amino acids. CDR3 loop: CASSGLAGGLPGELFF. The CDR3 DNA follows: TGTGCCAGCAGCGGACTAGCGGGGGGGCTACCCGGGGAGCTGTTTTTT. Together with reference TRBV9 and TRBJ2-2, the CDR3 gives the full variable domain: DSGVTQTPKHLITATGQRVTLRCSPRSGDLSVYWYQQSLDQGLQFLIQYYNGEERAKGNILERFSAQQFPDLHSELNLSSLELGDSALYFCASSGLAGGLPGELFFGEGSRLTVL.

This clonotype was seen a handful of times. This chain uses TRBV6-1 with TRBJ1-1; 7 positions agree with TRBD1. The V segment lost 3 bases and the J segment 4 bases; nucleotides outside the gene matches: 5. CDR3 length equals 14 residues. Per germline, CDR1 MNHNS and CDR2 SASEGT. CDR3 sequence: CASSDRGSVTEAFF. In DNA form, the CDR3 reads TGTGCCAGCAGTGACAGGGGGTCGGTCACTGAAGCTTTCTTT.

The chain uses TRBV24-1 and TRBJ1-5; a weak D match, TRBD1 (6 bases). Per the germline V gene, CDR1 is KGHDR and CDR2 is SFDVKD. Trimming removed 6 bases from V and 3 bases from J, with 11 bases in between. CDR3 length: 14 amino acids. CDR3: CATSITGINQPQHF. CDR3 nucleotides: TGTGCCACCAGTATAACAGGGATCAATCAGCCCCAGCATTTT.

This clonotype was seen a handful of times. This may be a read error: a much more frequent sequence differs by one nucleotide. The chain carries TRBV7-9 and TRBJ2-7; D uncertain. The CDR3 consists of 12 residues. CDR1 and CDR2 (germline): SEHNR, FQNEAQ (reference sequence). Trimming took off 4 bases at V and 3 bases at J, with 7 bases between the two ends. The CDR3 DNA is TGTGCCAGCAGCTCCGCCCTCTACGAGCAGTACTTC. This encodes CASSSALYEQYF. Full variable domain (outside the CDR3, taken from reference TRBV7-9 and TRBJ2-7): DTGVSQNPRHKITKRGQNVTFRCDPISEHNRLYWYRQTLGQGPEFLTYFQNEAQLEKSRLLSDRFSAERPKGSFSTLEIQRTEQGDSAMYLCASSSALYEQYFGPGTRLTVT.